This T cell receptor beta chain stems from a study of blood T cell repertoires in COVID-19. Whole-study context: There were acute and convalescent COVID-19 samples, and they came from the United States, Italy and Spain.

How the authors handled the data: Cell counts per sample came from amplifying reference gene primers. Assay: immunoSEQ multiplex PCR; the TCRdb copy retains only in-frame clones and omits some. V and J calls and clone size come straight from that table; D and trimming were deduced from the DNA. This sample yields roughly 250,000 clones, of which 84% are seen a single time; 8% to 9.5% belongs to the top ten. The CDR3 consists of 19 residues. CDR1 and CDR2 from the germline V gene are SGHVS and FQNEAQ. The germline V and J ends were trimmed by 1 base and 3 bases, with 25 bases remaining between them. The chain is built from TRBV7-8 and TRBJ2-7, with D possibly being TRBD2 (7 bases). What was sequenced was peripheral blood. The sequence was obtained from a human donor in a cohort sampled during active COVID-19. The DNA for the CDR3 is TGTGCCAGCAGCTTAGTTAGGGGGGGGCGAGGGTATTGGAACTACGAGCAGTACTTC. This gives the protein CASSLVRGGRGYWNYEQYF.